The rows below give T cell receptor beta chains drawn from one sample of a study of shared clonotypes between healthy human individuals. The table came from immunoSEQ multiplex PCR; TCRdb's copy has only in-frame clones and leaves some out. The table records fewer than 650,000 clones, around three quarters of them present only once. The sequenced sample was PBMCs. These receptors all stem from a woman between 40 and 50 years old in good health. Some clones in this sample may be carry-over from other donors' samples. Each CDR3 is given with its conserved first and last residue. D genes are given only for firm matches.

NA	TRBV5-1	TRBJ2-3	CASSLAGTDTQYF
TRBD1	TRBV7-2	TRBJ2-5	CASSLARSTAGGTQYF
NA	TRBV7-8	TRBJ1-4	CASGLSSTYNEKLFF
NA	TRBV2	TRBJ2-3	CASSEASPTDTQYF
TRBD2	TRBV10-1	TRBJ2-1	CASSEPGTSGTNEQFF
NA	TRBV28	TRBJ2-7	CASSLVSYEQYF
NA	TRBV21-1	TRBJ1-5	CASSKRGRNNQPQHF
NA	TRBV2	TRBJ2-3	CASSDNSRPPTDTQYF
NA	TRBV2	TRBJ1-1	CASRSGNTEAFF
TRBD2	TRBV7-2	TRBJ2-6	CASSLASSGRAAGANVLTF
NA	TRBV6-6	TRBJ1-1	CASSVRSTEAFF
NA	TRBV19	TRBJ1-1	CASSINRRGTEAFF
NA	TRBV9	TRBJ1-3	CASSVDGTGNTIYF
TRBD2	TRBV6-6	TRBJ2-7	CASSYSRLAGVEQYF
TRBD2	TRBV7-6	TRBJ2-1	CASSTPGGSYNEQFF
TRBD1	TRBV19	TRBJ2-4	CATRDRGYIQYF
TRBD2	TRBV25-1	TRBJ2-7	CASSDRLAGEVKYF
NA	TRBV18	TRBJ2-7	CASSPDTTYEQYF
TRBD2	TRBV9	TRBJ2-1	CASSVVGTSGNYEQFF
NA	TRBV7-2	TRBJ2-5	CASSLEGGQETQYF
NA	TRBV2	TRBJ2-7	CASSEAASLAEQYF
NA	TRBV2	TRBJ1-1	CASSERWGEVAFF
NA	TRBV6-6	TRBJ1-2	CASRLRGANYGYTF
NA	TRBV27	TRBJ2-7	CASSSTGPTYEQYF
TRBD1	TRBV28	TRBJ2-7	CASSSDRGVTYEQYF
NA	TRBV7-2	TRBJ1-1	CASSLRGNTEAFF
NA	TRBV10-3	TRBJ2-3	CAITRESTDTQYF
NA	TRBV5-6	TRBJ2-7	CASSFQGRAYEQYF
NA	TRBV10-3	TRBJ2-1	CAITTGRGASEQFF
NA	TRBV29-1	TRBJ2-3	CSVEVGGVTDTQYF
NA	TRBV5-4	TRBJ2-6	CASSPVGGAEGANVLTF
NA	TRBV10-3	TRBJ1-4	CAIRRDLNEKLFF
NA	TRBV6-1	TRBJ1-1	CASSEEGGLTEAFF
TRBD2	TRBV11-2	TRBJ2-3	CASSKTSGSVADTQYF
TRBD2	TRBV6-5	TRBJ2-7	CASSLSGNGLEQYF
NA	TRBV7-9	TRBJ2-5	CASSFGPHQAASQETQYF
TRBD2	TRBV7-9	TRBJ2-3	CASSFLAGAHTDTQYF
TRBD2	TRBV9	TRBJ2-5	CASSVDAGGQETQYF
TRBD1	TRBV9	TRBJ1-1	CASSPRQGRTMNTEAFF
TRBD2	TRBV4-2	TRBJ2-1	CASSREGNGEQFF
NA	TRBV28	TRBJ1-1	CASTTWDGTEAFF
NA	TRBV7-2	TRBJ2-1	CASSRDGEQFF
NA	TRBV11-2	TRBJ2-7	CASTPSSYEQYF
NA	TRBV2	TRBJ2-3	CASSEKLSTDTQYF
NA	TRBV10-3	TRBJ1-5	CAIRGANQPQHF